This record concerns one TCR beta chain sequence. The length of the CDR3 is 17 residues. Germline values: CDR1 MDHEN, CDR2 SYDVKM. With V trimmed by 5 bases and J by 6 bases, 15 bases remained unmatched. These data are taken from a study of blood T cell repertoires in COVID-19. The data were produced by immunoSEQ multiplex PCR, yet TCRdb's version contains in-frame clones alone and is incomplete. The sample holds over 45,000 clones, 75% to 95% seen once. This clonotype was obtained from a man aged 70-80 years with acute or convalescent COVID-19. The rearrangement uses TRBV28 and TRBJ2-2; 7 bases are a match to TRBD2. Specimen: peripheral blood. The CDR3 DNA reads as TGTGCCAGCAGTCCTCCGAACGCGGGGGTCGTCGCCGGGGAGCTGTTTTTT. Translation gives CASSPPNAGVVAGELFF. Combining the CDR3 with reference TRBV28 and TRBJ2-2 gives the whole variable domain DVKVTQSSRYLVKRTGEKVFLECVQDMDHENMFWYRQDPGLGLRLIYFSYDVKMKEKGDIPEGYSVSREKKERFSLILESASTNQTSMYLCASSPPNAGVVAGELFFGEGSRLTVL.